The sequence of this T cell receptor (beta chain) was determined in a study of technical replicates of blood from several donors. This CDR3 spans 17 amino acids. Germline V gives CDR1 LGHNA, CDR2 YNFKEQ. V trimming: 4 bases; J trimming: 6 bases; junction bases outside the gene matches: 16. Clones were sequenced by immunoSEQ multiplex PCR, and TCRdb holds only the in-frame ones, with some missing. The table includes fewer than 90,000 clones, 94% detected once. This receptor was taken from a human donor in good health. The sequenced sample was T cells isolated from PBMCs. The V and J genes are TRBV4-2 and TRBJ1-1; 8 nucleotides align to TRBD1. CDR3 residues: CASSPSGQAAPVPEAFF. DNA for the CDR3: TGTGCCAGCAGCCCCTCGGGACAGGCCGCCCCCGTTCCTGAAGCTTTCTTT.